The rows below give T cell receptor beta chains drawn from one sample of a study of PD-1 blockade in mismatch repair-deficient tumors. TCRdb keeps only in-frame clones here, not all; method: immunoSEQ multiplex PCR. The profile shows 60,000 to 70,000 clones, approximately 90% of them singletons. The sequencing here drew on peripheral blood, taken 52 weeks after starting pembrolizumab. Source of these receptors: an adult with mismatch repair-deficient cancer. Each CDR3 is given with its conserved first and last residue. Fields, in order: clone size, D gene, J gene, V gene, CDR3 protein, CDR3 DNA. The D gene is left open where the match is weak. Rows may omit the clone size; those that give it use once, few, many or a size class.

. | TRBD1 | TRBJ2-3 | TRBV7-7 | CASSIGTGADTQYF | TGTGCTAGCAGCATAGGGACAGGGGCAGATACGCAGTATTTT
once | TRBD2 | TRBJ2-3 | TRBV28 | CASSDVSGRAFADTQYF | TGTGCCAGCAGTGATGTCAGCGGGAGGGCTTTCGCAGATACGCAGTATTTT
once | TRBD1 | TRBJ2-1 | TRBV6-5 | CASSRQGLEYNEQFF | TGTGCCAGCAGTCGACAGGGATTGGAGTACAATGAGCAGTTCTTC
. | . | TRBJ2-1 | TRBV7-9 | CASSSTKAVVHPYNEQFF | TGTGCCAGCAGCTCAACTAAGGCGGTAGTCCATCCCTACAATGAGCAGTTCTTC
. | . | TRBJ2-1 | TRBV13 | CASRPPGASRSYNEQFF | TGTGCCAGCAGACCCCCTGGGGCTAGCAGATCCTACAATGAGCAGTTCTTC
. | TRBD1 | TRBJ2-7 | TRBV5-6 | CASSHVSGQGAYEQYF | TGTGCCAGCAGCCATGTCTCGGGGCAGGGGGCTTACGAGCAGTACTTC
. | TRBD1 | TRBJ2-7 | TRBV19 | CASSGTDRLSYEQYF | TGTGCCAGTAGTGGCACGGACAGGTTATCCTACGAGCAGTACTTC
. | . | TRBJ2-1 | TRBV4-3 | CASSQEDGSGPYNEQFF | TGCGCCAGCAGCCAAGAAGATGGGTCAGGCCCCTACAATGAGCAGTTCTTC
. | TRBD1 | TRBJ2-5 | TRBV7-9 | CASSFYGTGEGETQYF | TGTGCCAGCAGCTTTTATGGGACAGGGGAGGGAGAGACCCAGTACTTC
. | TRBD2 | TRBJ2-7 | TRBV4-3 | CASSQAVSGRTSYEQYF | TGCGCCAGCAGCCAAGCGGTCAGCGGGAGAACCTCCTACGAGCAGTACTTC
. | . | TRBJ2-7 | TRBV19 | CASSIVGGIHEQYF | TGTGCCAGTAGTATAGTAGGGGGAATCCACGAGCAGTACTTC
once | TRBD2 | TRBJ2-1 | TRBV23-1 | CASRYEPSGHYHEQFF | TGCGCCAGCAGATACGAACCTAGCGGGCATTACCATGAGCAGTTCTTC
. | . | TRBJ2-7 | TRBV6-5 | CASSDRRWSYEQYF | TGTGCCAGCAGTGACCGACGGTGGTCCTACGAGCAGTACTTC
. | . | TRBJ2-3 | TRBV6-6 | CASTPGTPFLDTQYF | TGTGCCAGCACCCCCGGGACCCCATTTTTAGATACGCAGTATTTT
. | . | TRBJ1-4 | TRBV7-8 | CASSLEGLNEKLFF | TGTGCCAGCAGCTTAGAGGGACTCAATGAAAAACTGTTTTTT
. | . | TRBJ1-2 | TRBV30 | CAWTVIGSYGYTF | TGTGCCTGGACGGTAATAGGGTCCTATGGCTACACCTTC
. | . | TRBJ1-2 | TRBV6-5 | CASSLTRTAGYGYTF | TGTGCCAGCAGTTTGACCCGGACAGCCGGCTATGGCTACACCTTC
. | TRBD2 | TRBJ2-1 | TRBV28 | CASSLFASGRTNEQFF | TGTGCCAGCAGTTTATTTGCTAGCGGGAGAACGAATGAGCAGTTCTTC
. | . | TRBJ1-5 | TRBV4-1 | CASSQEPGGGYSNQPQHF | TGCGCCAGCAGCCAAGAACCGGGGGGGGGATATAGCAATCAGCCCCAGCATTTT
. | . | TRBJ1-1 | TRBV28 | CASSSYGGGNTEAFF | TGTGCCAGCAGTTCCTACGGGGGAGGGAACACTGAAGCTTTCTTT
. | . | TRBJ1-1 | TRBV30 | CAWSVRNTEAFF | TGTGCCTGGAGTGTACGGAACACTGAAGCTTTCTTT
. | . | TRBJ2-3 | TRBV7-9 | CASSRGRDTQYF | TGTGCCAGCAGCCGGGGGCGGGATACGCAGTATTTT
. | . | TRBJ2-7 | TRBV7-8 | CASSLRGGQTNEQYF | TGTGCCAGCAGCTTAAGGGGTGGCCAAACCAACGAGCAGTACTTC
. | . | TRBJ2-7 | TRBV27 | CASSTLLANEQYF | TGTGCCAGCAGTACCCTCCTTGCCAACGAGCAGTACTTC
. | . | TRBJ2-7 | TRBV5-4 | CASSLAGAPYEQYF | TGTGCCAGCAGCTTGGCCGGCGCTCCCTACGAGCAGTACTTC
. | . | TRBJ1-2 | TRBV4-3 | CASSLGGYGYTF | TGCGCCAGCAGTCTCGGGGGGTATGGCTACACCTTC
. | . | TRBJ2-1 | TRBV18 | CASSPLTDNEQFF | TGTGCCAGCTCACCTCTCACAGACAATGAGCAGTTCTTC
. | . | TRBJ2-1 | TRBV7-2 | CASSSPSGPNEQFF | TGTGCCAGCAGCTCCCCCTCAGGGCCCAATGAGCAGTTCTTC
. | . | TRBJ1-1 | TRBV7-6 | CASSLSGNTEAFF | TGTGCCAGCAGCTTATCGGGGAACACTGAAGCTTTCTTT
few | . | TRBJ2-7 | TRBV14 | CASSQEAGYEQYF | TGTGCCAGCAGCCAAGAGGCGGGCTACGAGCAGTACTTC
. | . | TRBJ2-3 | TRBV27 | CASRWGGTQYF | TGTGCCAGCAGATGGGGCGGTACGCAGTATTTT
. | TRBD2 | TRBJ2-7 | TRBV6-5 | CASRSRAGGPYEQYF | TGTGCCAGCAGAAGCAGAGCGGGAGGGCCCTACGAGCAGTACTTC
. | TRBD1 | TRBJ2-7 | TRBV4-1 | CASSRDRDF | TGCGCCAGCAGCCGCGACAGGGACTTC
. | TRBD2 | TRBJ2-7 | TRBV28 | CASSLRALLAGDDEQYF | TGTGCCAGCAGTTTACGGGCTTTACTAGCGGGAGACGACGAGCAGTACTTC
. | . | TRBJ2-3 | TRBV30 | CAWSVAPARSSTDTQYF | TGTGCCTGGAGTGTTGCCCCGGCCAGGTCTTCCACAGATACGCAGTATTTT
. | . | TRBJ2-2 | TRBV28 | CASSLWGELFF | TGTGCCAGCAGTTTATGGGGGGAGCTGTTTTTT
. | TRBD2 | TRBJ2-7 | TRBV6-5 | CASRRTSGRAYEQYF | TGTGCCAGCAGACGGACTAGCGGGAGGGCCTACGAGCAGTACTTC
few | TRBD2 | TRBJ2-7 | TRBV14 | CASSHYTSGPQEQYF | TGTGCCAGCAGCCATTACACTAGCGGGCCTCAGGAGCAGTACTTC
. | TRBD1 | TRBJ2-4 | TRBV4-1 | CASSQNPGQGVIQYF | TGCGCCAGCAGCCAAAACCCGGGACAGGGGGTCATTCAGTACTTC
. | . | TRBJ2-7 | TRBV5-6 | CASSLGQGIGTRYSYEQYF | TGTGCCAGCAGCCTAGGACAGGGGATCGGGACTAGATACTCCTACGAGCAGTACTTC
. | TRBD1 | TRBJ2-2 | TRBV5-1 | CASSLAGGGTGELFF | TGCGCCAGCAGCTTGGCAGGGGGCGGCACCGGGGAGCTGTTTTTT
once | TRBD2 | TRBJ2-1 | TRBV4-1 | CASSQDGLAGDEQFF | TGCGCCAGCAGCCAAGATGGACTAGCGGGAGATGAGCAGTTCTTC
. | . | TRBJ2-1 | TRBV11-1 | CASRGASYNEQFF | TGTGCCAGCAGGGGGGCCTCCTACAATGAGCAGTTCTTC
. | . | TRBJ1-1 | TRBV11-2 | CASSLGGQNTEAFF | TGTGCCAGCAGCTTAGGGGGACAGAACACTGAAGCTTTCTTT
. | TRBD1 | TRBJ2-7 | TRBV13 | CASSLAGDRGAYEQYF | TGTGCCAGCAGCTTAGCGGGTGACAGGGGAGCCTACGAGCAGTACTTC
. | TRBD1 | TRBJ1-1 | TRBV30 | CAWRLTGATEAFF | TGTGCCTGGAGACTAACAGGGGCTACTGAAGCTTTCTTT
. | TRBD1 | TRBJ2-1 | TRBV10-3 | CAISTGVPYNEQFF | TGTGCCATCAGTACAGGGGTACCCTACAATGAGCAGTTCTTC
. | . | TRBJ1-2 | TRBV7-6 | CASSLDGNYGYTF | TGTGCCAGCAGCTTAGACGGGAACTATGGCTACACCTTC
few | . | TRBJ2-2 | TRBV4-1 | CASSQDRANTGELFF | TGCGCCAGCAGCCAAGATCGGGCAAACACCGGGGAGCTGTTTTTT
. | TRBD2 | TRBJ2-7 | TRBV13 | CASSRQGLAGDLNYEQYF | TGTGCCAGCAGCAGACAGGGACTAGCGGGAGACCTGAACTACGAGCAGTACTTC
. | TRBD2 | TRBJ2-1 | TRBV30 | CAWGGDNEQFF | TGTGCCTGGGGGGGGGACAATGAGCAGTTCTTC
. | . | TRBJ1-3 | TRBV4-3 | CASSQERGGILSGNTIYF | TGCGCCAGCAGCCAAGAGAGGGGAGGAATTCTTTCTGGAAACACCATATATTTT
once | . | TRBJ2-7 | TRBV4-1 | CASSQADSVSYEQYF | TGCGCCAGCAGCCAAGCGGACAGCGTCTCCTACGAGCAGTACTTC
. | . | TRBJ2-3 | TRBV11-3 | CASSATISADTQYF | TGTGCCAGCAGCGCTACCATCTCCGCAGATACGCAGTATTTT
. | . | TRBJ2-6 | TRBV29-1 | CSASWGEGAGANVLTF | TGCAGCGCCTCCTGGGGGGAGGGGGCTGGGGCCAACGTCCTGACTTTC
. | TRBD2 | TRBJ2-3 | TRBV6-5 | CASSQHIAGVETQYF | TGTGCCAGCAGCCAACACATAGCGGGAGTTGAGACGCAGTATTTT